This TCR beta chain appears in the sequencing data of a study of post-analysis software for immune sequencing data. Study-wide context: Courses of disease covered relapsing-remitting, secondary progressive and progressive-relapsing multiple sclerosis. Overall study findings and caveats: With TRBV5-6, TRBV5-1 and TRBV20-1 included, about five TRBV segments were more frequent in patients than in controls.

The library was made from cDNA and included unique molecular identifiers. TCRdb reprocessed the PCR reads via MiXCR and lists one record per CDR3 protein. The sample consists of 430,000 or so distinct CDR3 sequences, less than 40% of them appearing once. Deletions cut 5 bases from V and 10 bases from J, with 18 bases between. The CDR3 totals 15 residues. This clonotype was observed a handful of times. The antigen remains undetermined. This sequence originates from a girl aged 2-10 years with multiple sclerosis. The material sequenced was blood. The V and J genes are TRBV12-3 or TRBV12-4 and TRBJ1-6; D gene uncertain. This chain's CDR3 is CASSQSGPSGSPLHF. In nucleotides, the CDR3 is TGTGCCAGCAGTCAATCCGGCCCATCGGGCTCACCCCTCCACTTT.